This T cell receptor beta chain was retrieved from a study of metastatic and nonmetastatic thyroid tumors. This CDR3 has 15 residues. CDR1 is DFQATT, CDR2 SNEGSKA, per germline (reference sequence). Germline trimming cut 3 bases from V and 4 bases from J; bases unmatched to any gene: 11. Not a single patient had been given any form of treatment at any point before undergoing thyroid surgery. TCRdb re-called clones via MiXCR from the PCR reads. The data contain about 16,000 clones, 30% to 40% of them singletons. The chain is built from TRBV20-1 and TRBJ2-7, with 8 nucleotides matching TRBD2. The source of this sequence is a female donor with papillary thyroid cancer or a benign thyroid nodule (not recorded which). Some clones in this sample may be carry-over from other donors' samples. Material for sequencing was tumor tissue. CDR3 in amino acids: CSASGSGREEYEQYF. The DNA of the CDR3 is TGCAGTGCTAGCGGGTCTGGGCGGGAGGAGTACGAGCAGTACTTC.